These 10 T cell receptor beta chains were all obtained from the same sample, sequenced in a study of cytomegalovirus exposure and HLA in healthy donors. Vbeta (60) and Jbeta (13) primers were used in the PCR. Here immunoSEQ multiplex PCR was the method, and the copy in TCRdb shows in-frame clones only, minus some. Among about 160,000 clones, around 84% were seen once, and the ten largest hold about 2%. Sequenced sample: PBMCs. Every receptor here comes from a man aged 18 to 30 in good health and CMV-seropositive.

The J gene is TRBJ2-5, the V gene TRBV11-2; 10 bases line up with TRBD1. CDR3 length: 16 amino acids. CDR1 and CDR2 from the germline V gene are SGHAT and FQNNGV. Trimming took 5 bases from V and 5 from J; bases not matched to a gene: 11. CDR3 nucleotide sequence: TGTGCCAGCAGCACCCGCGGGACAGGGGTGCAGGAGACCCAGTACTTC. Its protein product is CASSTRGTGVQETQYF.

The chain joins TRBV6-5 to TRBJ2-7, with 9 bases identical to TRBD1. CDR1 and CDR2 (germline): MNHEY, SVGAGI. The CDR3 is made up of 14 amino acids. With 6 bases clipped from V and 5 bases from J, the junction kept 8 bases outside the gene matches. CDR3 in DNA: TGTGCCAGCAGCGAAGGGACAGGGAGTGACGAGCAGTACTTC. This codes for CASSEGTGSDEQYF.

The chain links TRBV7-9 to TRBJ2-7, with 11 nucleotides matching TRBD2. CDR3 length equals 15 residues. Germline CDR1 SEHNR, CDR2 FQNEAQ (reference sequence). With 3 bases clipped from V and 6 bases from J, the junction kept 7 bases outside the gene matches. CDR3 nucleotides: TGTGCCAGCAGCTTGGGGACTAGCGGACCCTTCGAGCAGTACTTC. Residues: CASSLGTSGPFEQYF. The whole variable domain, remainder taken from reference TRBV7-9 and TRBJ2-7, is DTGVSQNPRHKITKRGQNVTFRCDPISEHNRLYWYRQTLGQGPEFLTYFQNEAQLEKSRLLSDRFSAERPKGSFSTLEIQRTEQGDSAMYLCASSLGTSGPFEQYFGPGTRLTVT.

V is TRBV4-3 and J is TRBJ2-7; 7 nucleotides agree with TRBD1. Germline values: CDR1 LGHNA, CDR2 YSLEER. The CDR3 is made up of 15 amino acids. With V trimmed by 4 bases and J by 2 bases, 8 bases remained unmatched. CDR3 nucleotide sequence: TGCGCCAGCAGCCCTGGGACAGCAAATACCTACGAGCAGTACTTC. Translated: CASSPGTANTYEQYF.

This chain links TRBV5-1 with TRBJ2-3; 10 bases agree with TRBD2. Germline V gene lookup returns CDR1 SGHRS and CDR2 YFSETQ. J gave up 4 bases and V 0 bases, and 11 bases lay outside the gene matches. CDR3 size: 18 residues. The CDR3 reads CASSLARVSGGAPDTQYF. The DNA for the CDR3 is TGCGCCAGCAGCTTGGCCCGCGTCAGCGGGGGGGCCCCAGATACGCAGTATTTT.

CDR3 bases: TGTGCCAGTAGTATAGATCTACGGAGTAACTATGGCTACACCTTC. Its translation: CASSIDLRSNYGYTF. The gene calls are TRBV19 and TRBJ1-2; D is unclear. V gave up 0 bases and J gave up 1 base, with 9 bases separating them. This CDR3 spans 15 amino acids. Germline CDR1 and CDR2: LNHDA and SQIVND (reference sequence).

The genes are TRBV27 and TRBJ1-1, with 9 bases matching TRBD1. Germline V gene lookup returns CDR1 MNHEY and CDR2 SMNVEV (reference sequence). With V trimmed by 10 bases and J by 3 bases, 6 bases remained unmatched. This CDR3 spans 13 amino acids. Here the CDR3 DNA reads TGTGCCACCAAGGGACAGGGTTACACTGAAGCTTTCTTT. It translates to CATKGQGYTEAFF.

The chain couples TRBV2 to TRBJ1-2; 7 bases are a match to TRBD1. Germline CDR1 reads SNHLY; CDR2 reads FYNNEI. Unmatched junction bases numbered 15, after V lost 7 bases and J lost 4 bases. There are 16 residues in the CDR3. The CDR3 bases are TGTGCCAGCAACATCGGGGCAGGGGGAGAGGCCTATGGCTACACCTTC. Protein product: CASNIGAGGEAYGYTF.

The chain carries TRBV10-3 and TRBJ2-1, with 7 nucleotides matching TRBD1. This CDR3 contains 15 residues. The V gene end was trimmed by 2 bases and the J gene end by 8 bases; junction bases not matched to a gene: 9. Germline V gene lookup returns CDR1 ENHRY and CDR2 SYGVKD. Written as DNA, the CDR3 is TGTGCCATCAGTGAGGGACAGGTCGTGCTCCATGAGCAGTTCTTC. This sequence encodes CAISEGQVVLHEQFF.

The chain links TRBV30 to TRBJ2-7; D is perhaps TRBD1 (5 bases). The germline gives CDR1 GTSNPN, CDR2 SVGIG (reference sequence). The CDR3 is 13 amino acids. Trimming took off 0 bases at V and 7 bases at J, with 13 bases between the two ends. DNA of the CDR3: TGTGCCTGGAGTGTTCTAGGGAACAGGGAGCAGTACTTC. It is translated as CAWSVLGNREQYF.